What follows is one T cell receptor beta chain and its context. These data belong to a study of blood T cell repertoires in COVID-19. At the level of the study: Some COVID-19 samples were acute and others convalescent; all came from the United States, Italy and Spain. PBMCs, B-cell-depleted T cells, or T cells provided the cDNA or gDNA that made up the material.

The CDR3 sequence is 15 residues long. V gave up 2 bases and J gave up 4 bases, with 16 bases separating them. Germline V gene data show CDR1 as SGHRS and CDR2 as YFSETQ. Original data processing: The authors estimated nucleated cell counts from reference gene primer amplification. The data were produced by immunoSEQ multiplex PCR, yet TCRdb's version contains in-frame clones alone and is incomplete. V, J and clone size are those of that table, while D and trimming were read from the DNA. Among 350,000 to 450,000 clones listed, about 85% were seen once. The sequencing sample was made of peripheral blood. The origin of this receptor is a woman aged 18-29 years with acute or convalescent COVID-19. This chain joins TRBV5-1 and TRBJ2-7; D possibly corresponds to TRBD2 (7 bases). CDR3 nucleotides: TGCGCCAGCAGCTTCACGGAGGGAGGGGGGTACGAGCAGTACTTC. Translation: CASSFTEGGGYEQYF.